What follows are 30 T cell receptor beta chains derived from one specimen sequenced in a study of human T cells and chemical hapten exposure (dated by TCRdb to the early 2020s). Interpreted using the paper, the time point label stands for: pre-sensitization, week 0. Interpreted using the paper, the treatment or condition label stands for: therapeutic diphenylcyclopropenone sensitization with weekly scalp DPC. Library method: RACE. The listed sequencing device is NextSeq 500. TCRdb cleaned the public reads at Q25 with fastp, built clones with MiXCR and kept in-frame beta chains. Rows merge per CDR3 protein into single entries with the most common DNA and genes. The sample records more than 250,000 distinct CDR3 sequences, over 8% of which are singletons. The ten largest clones take up approximately 2.3% of the sample. Sequenced here: whole blood, sampled in connection with sensitization to the hapten diphenylcyclopropenone (DPC). Receptors were obtained from a woman aged 40 to 49 with alopecia areata. Some clones in this sample may be carry-over from other donors' samples.

The CDR3 reads CAISPTSVAKNIQYF. The CDR3 bases are TGTGCCATCAGCCCCACTAGTGTAGCCAAAAACATTCAGTACTTC. The rearrangement links TRBV10-3 to TRBJ2-4, with D possibly being TRBD2 (5 bases). From germline, CDR1 is ENHRY and CDR2 SYGVKD. CDR3 size: 15 residues. Deletions cut 6 bases from V and 0 bases from J, with 12 bases between.

The V and J genes are TRBV6-5 and TRBJ2-3; a possible D gene is TRBD1 (5 bases). The V and J ends lost 8 bases and 10 bases respectively, with 10 bases between them. Germline V gives CDR1 MNHEY, CDR2 SVGAGI. The CDR3 sequence is 10 residues long. CDR3 residues: CASGAPPQYF. CDR3 nucleotides: TGTGCCAGCGGGGCCCCTCCGCAGTATTTT.

This clonotype was counted only a few times. This chain connects TRBV12-3 or TRBV12-4 to TRBJ2-1; 8 bases fit TRBD2. This CDR3 spans 15 amino acids. V lost 5 bases to trimming and J lost 7 bases; unmatched junction nucleotides: 10. CDR3 protein: CASSPGGAGGNEQFF. In DNA form, the CDR3 reads TGTGCCAGCAGTCCGGGAGGGGCGGGAGGAAATGAGCAGTTCTTC.

Written as DNA, the CDR3 is TGCAGTGCTAGAGATCCGGGACAGAGCCTCTCTGGAAACACCATATATTTT. Protein: CSARDPGQSLSGNTIYF. J is TRBJ1-3 and V is TRBV20-1; 7 nucleotides match TRBD1. Germline CDR1 DFQATT, CDR2 SNEGSKA (reference sequence). With 0 bases clipped from V and 0 bases from J, the junction kept 8 bases outside the gene matches. This CDR3 has 17 residues.

This clonotype came up a few times. The chain links TRBV5-5 to TRBJ1-6; D remains ambiguous. Germline CDR1 is SGHKS and CDR2 is YYEKEE (reference sequence). The V and J ends lost 4 bases and 9 bases respectively, with 14 bases between them. This CDR3 region has 14 residues. CDR3 sequence: CASSQQIESSPLHF. The DNA for the CDR3 is TGTGCCAGCAGCCAACAAATTGAAAGTTCACCCCTCCACTTT.

This clonotype has only a few counts. This chain joins TRBV29-1 and TRBJ1-2; tentatively, D is TRBD1 (6 bases). V was cut by 6 bases and J by 2 bases, with 10 bases left in between. The CDR3 runs to 12 residues. Germline V gene lookup returns CDR1 SQVTM and CDR2 ANQGSEA. This chain's CDR3 is CSVLTGNYGYTF. The CDR3 bases are TGCAGCGTCTTAACAGGGAACTATGGCTACACCTTC.

This clonotype was counted many times. The chain employs TRBV20-1 and TRBJ2-7; D perhaps matches TRBD1 (6 bases). V lost 0 bases and J lost 3, with 15 bases in between. The CDR3 extends over 15 amino acids. Germline V gives CDR1 DFQATT, CDR2 SNEGSKA (reference sequence). The chain's CDR3 is CSARDWDKSLYEQYF. The CDR3 DNA reads as TGCAGTGCTAGAGATTGGGACAAGTCACTCTACGAGCAGTACTTC.

This sequence joins TRBV9 and TRBJ2-2, with D possibly TRBD1 on 5 matching bases. Trimming stripped 0 bases from V and 3 bases from J, with 12 bases between. The CDR3 spans 16 residues. Germline lookup yields CDR1 SGDLS and CDR2 YYNGEE. This CDR3 reads CASSVEGLPDTGELFF. The CDR3 DNA sequence: TGTGCCAGCAGCGTAGAGGGGCTTCCGGACACCGGGGAGCTGTTTTTT.

This clonotype was counted at least ten times. The rearrangement uses TRBV7-6 and TRBJ1-2, with a possible D match to TRBD1 (6 bases). Trimming pared 5 bases from V and 4 bases from J, leaving 17 bases between. The CDR3 runs to 15 residues. CDR1 and CDR2 (germline): SGHVS, FNYEAQ. The CDR3: CASSPTNQGIYGYTF. The CDR3 region has the DNA TGTGCCAGCAGCCCAACCAACCAGGGGATCTATGGCTACACCTTC.

This chain uses TRBV7-6 with TRBJ2-1, with TRBD2 identical over 8 bases. Germline CDR1 reads SGHVS; CDR2 reads FNYEAQ. V trimming: 5 bases; J trimming: 0 bases; junction bases outside the gene matches: 9. The CDR3 sequence is 17 residues long. Here the CDR3 DNA reads TGTGCCAGCAGCGGGACCCCCCTAGCGGGCTCCTACAATGAGCAGTTCTTC. This encodes CASSGTPLAGSYNEQFF.

Only a few counts were recorded for this clonotype. V gene TRBV6-5 combines with J gene TRBJ2-3; D possibly corresponds to TRBD1 (6 bases). Germline V gene lookup returns CDR1 MNHEY and CDR2 SVGAGI. This CDR3 is 15 amino acids long. Trimming left V 5 bases short and J 1 base short, with 13 bases between. The CDR3 reads CASSLGATGTDTQYF. The CDR3 nucleotides are TGTGCCAGCAGTCTGGGGGCGACAGGCACAGATACGCAGTATTTT.

This clonotype was counted at least ten times. The rearrangement uses TRBV24-1 and TRBJ2-1, with 8 positions matching TRBD2. This CDR3 comprises 16 residues. Germline CDR1 and CDR2: KGHDR and SFDVKD. V dropped 0 bases and J dropped 3; count of bases not matched to a gene: 3. The CDR3 here is CATSDLKAGVYNEQFF. The CDR3 nucleotides are TGTGCCACCAGTGATTTGAAAGCGGGAGTCTACAATGAGCAGTTCTTC.

This clonotype was detected a few times. The CDR3 bases are TGCAGTGCTAGAGCATCCCCTGGAAACACCATATATTTT. This gives the protein CSARASPGNTIYF. The chain is built from TRBV20-1 and TRBJ1-3; the D is unclear. The V end lost 1 base, the J end lost 2 bases, and 6 bases lay between the germline ends. Germline assignment: CDR1 DFQATT and CDR2 SNEGSKA (reference sequence). This CDR3 has 13 residues.

This clonotype was picked up many times. The chain uses TRBV7-8 and TRBJ1-5; TRBD1 matches at 7 bases. Germline CDR1 reads SGHVS; CDR2 reads FQNEAQ. Trimming cost V 5 bases and J 4 bases; bases outside gene matches: 2. This CDR3 has 13 amino acids. The CDR3: CASSGQENQPQHF. CDR3 DNA: TGTGCCAGCAGCGGACAGGAAAATCAGCCCCAGCATTTT.

This clonotype was found a few times. The chain carries TRBV7-9 and TRBJ2-1, with 11 bases matching TRBD2. This CDR3 is built from 17 residues. CDR1 SEHNR and CDR2 FQNEAQ come from the germline V gene (reference sequence). After removal of 2 bases from V and 0 bases from J, the junction contained 3 bases not matched to a gene. CDR3 residues: CASSLTSGSYSYNEQFF. CDR3 coding DNA: TGTGCCAGCAGCTTAACTAGCGGGAGCTACTCCTACAATGAGCAGTTCTTC.

This chain uses TRBV29-1 with TRBJ2-1, with D possibly being TRBD2 (5 bases). The V end lost 1 base, the J end lost 5 bases, and 9 bases lay between the germline ends. The CDR3 covers 13 residues. Germline lookup yields CDR1 SQVTM and CDR2 ANQGSEA. For the CDR3, the DNA is TGCAGCGTTGAAGGTTGGACTGACAATGAGCAGTTCTTC. It yields the protein CSVEGWTDNEQFF.

This clonotype has just a few counts. The J gene is TRBJ1-1, the V gene TRBV4-3; D not resolved. The CDR3 length is 15 residues. CDR1 and CDR2 from the germline V gene are LGHNA and YSLEER. Between the trimmed V and J ends, which lost 0 bases and 6 bases, there was a span of 14 bases. The CDR3 coding sequence is TGCGCCAGCAGCCAAGATAGACGGGTCCTTTCTGAAGCTTTCTTT. Residues: CASSQDRRVLSEAFF.

The genes are TRBV9 and TRBJ1-2, with a possible D match to TRBD1 (5 bases). CDR3 length: 15 residues. V lost 3 bases and J lost 4, with 16 bases in between. The germline CDR1 and CDR2 sequences are SGDLS and YYNGEE. Here the CDR3 DNA reads TGTGCCAGCAGCGAGGGGACGCCGGGCGTCTATGGCTACACCTTC. Amino acids: CASSEGTPGVYGYTF.

This clonotype came up a few times. The chain has TRBV5-1 and TRBJ2-3, with 9 bases fitting TRBD2. The CDR3 has 14 residues. Germline lookup yields CDR1 SGHRS and CDR2 YFSETQ. V shed 4 bases and J 6 bases; nucleotides not matched to a gene: 6. The CDR3 sequence: CASSRVAGADTQYF. Here the CDR3 DNA reads TGCGCCAGCAGCCGGGTAGCGGGAGCCGATACGCAGTATTTT. Drawing the rest from reference TRBV5-1 and TRBJ2-3, the complete variable domain is KAGVTQTPRYLIKTRGQQVTLSCSPISGHRSVSWYQQTPGQGLQFLFEYFSETQRNKGNFPGRFSGRQFSNSRSEMNVSTLELGDSALYLCASSRVAGADTQYFGPGTRLTVL.

The chain is built from TRBV7-2 and TRBJ2-1; 9 nucleotides line up with TRBD2. The CDR3 extends over 17 amino acids. With V trimmed by 1 base and J by 1 base, 5 bases remained unmatched. Per germline, CDR1 SGHTA and CDR2 FQGNSA. CDR3 in DNA: TGTGCCAGCAGCTTAGGCACAGCGGGAGGTTCCTACAATGAGCAGTTCTTC. Its protein is CASSLGTAGGSYNEQFF.

The V and J genes are TRBV29-1 and TRBJ2-7; 7 bases map to TRBD2. The CDR3 extends over 12 amino acids. V was clipped by 7 bases and J by 5 bases; unmatched bases: 8. Germline assignment: CDR1 SQVTM and CDR2 ANQGSEA. CDR3 bases: TGCAGCGCGGCCGGGGGGACGCACGAGCAGTACTTC. Its translation is CSAAGGTHEQYF.

This clonotype was detected many times. The J gene is TRBJ2-3, the V gene TRBV20-1; D remains ambiguous. Germline assignment: CDR1 DFQATT and CDR2 SNEGSKA (reference sequence). The V and J ends lost 0 bases and 6 bases respectively, with 1 base between them. CDR3 length: 10 residues. In DNA form, the CDR3 reads TGCAGTGCTAGAGAGGATACGCAGTATTTT. The encoded protein is CSAREDTQYF.

This clonotype was observed a few times. The chain uses TRBV12-3 or TRBV12-4 and TRBJ2-4; 8 bases map to TRBD1. The CDR3 contains 16 residues. J was trimmed by 5 bases and V by 7 bases; bases with no gene match: 13. CDR3 loop: CASTPPVRGRENIQYF. The CDR3 DNA sequence: TGTGCCAGCACCCCTCCCGTCAGGGGGCGAGAAAACATTCAGTACTTC.

This clonotype has a handful of counts. The rearrangement uses TRBV6-2 or TRBV6-3 and TRBJ2-3; the match to TRBD2 covers 10 bases. The CDR3 is made up of 15 amino acids. V was pared by 2 bases and J by 8 bases, with 7 bases of the junction left unmatched. Per the germline V gene, CDR1 is MNHEY and CDR2 is SVGEGT. The chain's CDR3 is CASSYGASGSVTQYF. The CDR3 DNA follows: TGTGCCAGCAGTTACGGGGCTAGCGGGAGCGTTACGCAGTATTTT.

The genes are TRBV4-2 and TRBJ2-1; D gene unclear. The V end lost 1 base, the J end lost 0 bases, and 10 bases lay between the germline ends. CDR3 length: 16 amino acids. Germline-derived CDR1 and CDR2 are LGHNA and YNFKEQ. CDR3 sequence reads: CASSQGGSISYNEQFF. In nucleotides, the CDR3 is TGTGCCAGCAGCCAAGGGGGATCGATCTCCTACAATGAGCAGTTCTTC.

The chain carries TRBV21-1 and TRBJ2-3; the table's D call, TRBD2, was not checked against the DNA. TRBV21-1 is annotated as a pseudogene. The CDR3 is 14 amino acids. CDR3: CASSLALCTDTQYF. The CDR3 coding sequence is TGTGCCAGCAGTCTAGCGTTATGCACAGATACGCAGTATTTT.

This clonotype was seen more than once but under ten times. J is TRBJ1-1 and V is TRBV9; TRBD1 is a possible D gene (6 bases). V gave up 0 bases and J gave up 4 bases, with 13 bases separating them. CDR1 is SGDLS, CDR2 YYNGEE, per germline. The CDR3 is made up of 15 amino acids. The CDR3 nucleotides are TGTGCCAGCAGCGTAGTAGGGGGGCAGGTCACTGAAGCTTTCTTT. Protein: CASSVVGGQVTEAFF.

Only a few counts were recorded for this clonotype. J is TRBJ2-1 and V is TRBV7-9, with D unresolved. The CDR3 has 14 residues. Per germline, CDR1 SEHNR and CDR2 FQNEAQ (reference sequence). Trimming pared 3 bases from V and 4 bases from J, leaving 10 bases between. CDR3: CASSFSTRYNEQFF. The CDR3 DNA follows: TGTGCCAGCAGCTTCTCTACCCGTTACAATGAGCAGTTCTTC. Looking up the rest from reference TRBV7-9 and TRBJ2-1 gives the full variable domain: DTGVSQNPRHKITKRGQNVTFRCDPISEHNRLYWYRQTLGQGPEFLTYFQNEAQLEKSRLLSDRFSAERPKGSFSTLEIQRTEQGDSAMYLCASSFSTRYNEQFFGPGTRLTVL.

This clonotype was seen ten or more times. This chain uses TRBV12-3 or TRBV12-4 with TRBJ2-1; D is unclear. Trimming stripped 4 bases from V and 7 bases from J, with 5 bases between. The CDR3 loop spans 11 amino acids. CDR3 sequence reads: CASSWGNEQFF. The CDR3 DNA reads as TGTGCCAGCAGTTGGGGAAATGAGCAGTTCTTC.

This clonotype was observed many times. The rearrangement uses TRBV29-1 and TRBJ2-5; 7 bases align to TRBD1. Germline V gene sequence: CDR1 SQVTM, CDR2 ANQGSEA. With V trimmed by 6 bases and J by 1 base, 8 bases remained unmatched. The CDR3 spans 14 residues. The CDR3 sequence is CSVKDRATQETQYF. The CDR3 DNA sequence: TGCAGCGTCAAAGACAGGGCCACCCAAGAGACCCAGTACTTC. The complete variable domain, with remaining parts taken from reference TRBV29-1 and TRBJ2-5, reads SAVISQKPSRDICQRGTSLTIQCQVDSQVTMMFWYRQQPGQSLTLIATANQGSEATYESGFVIDKFPISRPNLTFSTLTVSNMSPEDSSIYLCSVKDRATQETQYFGPGTRLLVL.